This entry features one TCR beta chain sequence. Original methodology: Using reference gene primer amplification, nucleated cell counts were estimated. TCRdb keeps only in-frame clones here, not all; method: immunoSEQ multiplex PCR. The V and J calls and clone size were taken over from that table, and D and trimming were inferred from the DNA. Among 250,000 to 300,000 clones listed, under 90% were seen once. The record originates from a study of blood T cell repertoires in COVID-19. For the study at large: Samples representing acute and convalescent COVID-19 were sourced from the United States, Italy and Spain. T cells, B-cell-depleted T cells, or PBMCs supplied cDNA or gDNA.

Trimming took 3 bases from V and 6 from J; bases not matched to a gene: 5. Germline V gene sequence: CDR1 SGHTA, CDR2 FQGTGA. This CDR3 region has 14 residues. This clonotype originated in a man between 50 and 59 years old with acute or convalescent COVID-19. V and J are TRBV7-3 and TRBJ2-3; 8 bases match TRBD2. The specimen sequenced was peripheral blood. CDR3 loop: CASSFGLAGDTQYF. CDR3 sequence (DNA): TGTGCCAGCAGCTTCGGACTAGCAGGGGATACGCAGTATTTT.